These T cell receptor beta chains were read from a single sample in a study of T cells in tuberculosis. Profiling relied on immunoSEQ multiplex PCR, and the TCRdb table lists in-frame clones only, not all of them. The sample lists tens of thousands of clones; more than 70% were seen once. The sequencing used PBMCs, collected at tuberculosis diagnosis. The receptor set was obtained from an adult with tuberculosis. The CDR3 runs from the conserved cysteine through the conserved F or W. A D gene is named only where the DNA matches it firmly. Clone size is stated in some rows and not others, as once, few, many or a class when expanded.

abundance: -
v_gene: TRBV7-6
d_gene: -
j_gene: TRBJ2-7
CDR3nt: TGTGCCAGCAGCCTCAGGGGCTTCTCCTACGAGCAGTACTTC
CDR3aa: CASSLRGFSYEQYF

abundance: -
v_gene: TRBV30
d_gene: -
j_gene: TRBJ2-1
CDR3nt: TGTGCCTGGAGTCTCGGGAGCTCCTACAATGAGCAGTTCTTC
CDR3aa: CAWSLGSSYNEQFF

abundance: -
v_gene: TRBV5-5
d_gene: -
j_gene: TRBJ1-4
CDR3nt: TGTGCCAGCAGCCCCCAGGGCAGGGGTAATGAAAAACTGTTTTTT
CDR3aa: CASSPQGRGNEKLFF

abundance: -
v_gene: TRBV28
d_gene: TRBD2
j_gene: TRBJ2-1
CDR3nt: TGTGCCAGCAGTTTAGTAGGCGGGAGGAGCTCCTACAATGAGCAGTTCTTC
CDR3aa: CASSLVGGRSSYNEQFF

abundance: once
v_gene: TRBV9
d_gene: TRBD2
j_gene: TRBJ2-7
CDR3nt: TGTGCCAGCAGCCCTGGGACTAGCGGCTACGAGCAGTACTTC
CDR3aa: CASSPGTSGYEQYF

abundance: -
v_gene: TRBV19
d_gene: -
j_gene: TRBJ2-1
CDR3nt: TGTGCCAGTAGCCTAATAGGCGGCAGCTCCTACAATGAGCAGTTCTTC
CDR3aa: CASSLIGGSSYNEQFF

abundance: -
v_gene: TRBV30
d_gene: -
j_gene: TRBJ1-5
CDR3nt: TGTGCCTGGAGTGTAAGTCGGGATCAGCCCCAGCATTTT
CDR3aa: CAWSVSRDQPQHF

abundance: -
v_gene: TRBV10-3
d_gene: -
j_gene: TRBJ1-2
CDR3nt: TGTGCCATCAGTGAGTCGTCGCAGGGGCCCTATGGCTACACCTTC
CDR3aa: CAISESSQGPYGYTF

abundance: -
v_gene: TRBV4-1
d_gene: -
j_gene: TRBJ2-5
CDR3nt: TGCGCCAGCAGCCAACCGGGGGGCGGAGACCAAGAGACCCAGTACTTC
CDR3aa: CASSQPGGGDQETQYF

abundance: -
v_gene: TRBV5-1
d_gene: TRBD2
j_gene: TRBJ2-7
CDR3nt: TGCGCCAGCCGATCGGGGTGGGAGGGCTCTGACGAGCAGTACTTC
CDR3aa: CASRSGWEGSDEQYF

abundance: -
v_gene: TRBV19
d_gene: -
j_gene: TRBJ2-7
CDR3nt: TGTGCCAGTAGTATTGGGTCGTGGGGAGGCGAGCAGTACTTC
CDR3aa: CASSIGSWGGEQYF

abundance: -
v_gene: TRBV19
d_gene: TRBD2
j_gene: TRBJ2-2
CDR3nt: TGTGCCAGTACTCGAGTGACTAGCGGGGGGAACACCGGGGAGCTGTTTTTT
CDR3aa: CASTRVTSGGNTGELFF

abundance: -
v_gene: TRBV18
d_gene: TRBD2
j_gene: TRBJ2-7
CDR3nt: TGTGCCAGCTCACCTACGACTAGCGGGATCGACGAGCAGTACTTC
CDR3aa: CASSPTTSGIDEQYF

abundance: -
v_gene: TRBV6-5
d_gene: -
j_gene: TRBJ1-3
CDR3nt: TGTGCCAGCAGTAGCGGGATTAGCTCTGGAAACACCATATATTTT
CDR3aa: CASSSGISSGNTIYF

abundance: -
v_gene: TRBV14
d_gene: -
j_gene: TRBJ2-2
CDR3nt: TGTGCCAGCAGCCAAGCCGTAGGCGGAACCGGGGAGCTGTTTTTT
CDR3aa: CASSQAVGGTGELFF

abundance: medium-sized
v_gene: TRBV19
d_gene: -
j_gene: TRBJ1-5
CDR3nt: TGTGCCAGTAGTATGAGCATGACTGGAGGATCTCAGCCCCAGCATTTT
CDR3aa: CASSMSMTGGSQPQHF

abundance: -
v_gene: TRBV5-6
d_gene: -
j_gene: TRBJ2-5
CDR3nt: TGTGCCAGCAGCGTACAGGAACGAGAGACCCAGTACTTC
CDR3aa: CASSVQERETQYF

abundance: few
v_gene: TRBV27
d_gene: -
j_gene: TRBJ1-5
CDR3nt: TGTGCCAGCAGCCGACTCACTAATCAGCCCCAGCATTTT
CDR3aa: CASSRLTNQPQHF

abundance: -
v_gene: TRBV5-1
d_gene: -
j_gene: TRBJ2-3
CDR3nt: TGCGCCAGCAGCTTGATGAGGTCCGATACGCAGTATTTT
CDR3aa: CASSLMRSDTQYF

abundance: -
v_gene: TRBV5-4
d_gene: TRBD1
j_gene: TRBJ2-7
CDR3nt: TGTGCCAGCAGCTTGGGAGGACAGGCGAGCTCCTACGAGCAGTACTTC
CDR3aa: CASSLGGQASSYEQYF

abundance: -
v_gene: TRBV15
d_gene: -
j_gene: TRBJ1-6
CDR3nt: TGTGCCACCAGCAACCCGATCGGACAGTATAATTCACCCCTCCACTTT
CDR3aa: CATSNPIGQYNSPLHF

abundance: -
v_gene: TRBV28
d_gene: -
j_gene: TRBJ2-7
CDR3nt: TGTGCCAGCAGTACCACTAGTGGCCCCTACGAGCAGTACTTC
CDR3aa: CASSTTSGPYEQYF

abundance: few
v_gene: TRBV6-5
d_gene: -
j_gene: TRBJ2-7
CDR3nt: TGTGCCAGCAGCCGGGACATCACCTACGAGCAGTACTTC
CDR3aa: CASSRDITYEQYF

abundance: -
v_gene: TRBV4-1
d_gene: TRBD2
j_gene: TRBJ2-1
CDR3nt: TGCGCCAGCAGCAAAAATAGCGGGAGCACCTACAATGAGCAGTTCTTC
CDR3aa: CASSKNSGSTYNEQFF

abundance: -
v_gene: TRBV15
d_gene: -
j_gene: TRBJ2-3
CDR3nt: TGTGCCACCAGCAGAGGCTTTGCACTTACAGATACGCAGTATTTT
CDR3aa: CATSRGFALTDTQYF

abundance: -
v_gene: TRBV9
d_gene: -
j_gene: TRBJ2-5
CDR3nt: TGTGCCAGCAGCCCTCGTCTAGGCGGGACCCAGTACTTC
CDR3aa: CASSPRLGGTQYF

abundance: once
v_gene: TRBV6-5
d_gene: TRBD2
j_gene: TRBJ2-5
CDR3nt: TGTGCCAGCAGCCCTCTAGCGGGGGGGCCAGAGACCCAGTACTTC
CDR3aa: CASSPLAGGPETQYF

abundance: once
v_gene: TRBV9
d_gene: -
j_gene: TRBJ2-3
CDR3nt: TGTGCCAGCAGCGTAGGTGGGACACTTAGCACAGATACGCAGTATTTT
CDR3aa: CASSVGGTLSTDTQYF

abundance: -
v_gene: TRBV11-2
d_gene: TRBD2
j_gene: TRBJ2-7
CDR3nt: TGTGCCAGCACTCTCGGGACTAGCGTTCTCGAGCAGTACTTC
CDR3aa: CASTLGTSVLEQYF

abundance: -
v_gene: TRBV6-1
d_gene: TRBD2
j_gene: TRBJ2-1
CDR3nt: TGTGCCAGCAGGGGAAGACTAGCGGGACCGGATGAGCAGTTCTTC
CDR3aa: CASRGRLAGPDEQFF

abundance: -
v_gene: TRBV11-3
d_gene: -
j_gene: TRBJ2-3
CDR3nt: TGTGCCAGCAGCAGCAGGGGAAGAGGAGATACGCAGTATTTT
CDR3aa: CASSSRGRGDTQYF

abundance: medium-sized
v_gene: TRBV7-9
d_gene: -
j_gene: TRBJ2-1
CDR3nt: TGTGCCAGCAGCCCCCCCCTATCCGATGAGCAGTTCTTC
CDR3aa: CASSPPLSDEQFF

abundance: once
v_gene: TRBV7-9
d_gene: -
j_gene: TRBJ2-3
CDR3nt: TGTGCCAGCAGCTTAAGCGGCTCGCTGGATACGCAGTATTTT
CDR3aa: CASSLSGSLDTQYF

abundance: medium-sized
v_gene: TRBV6-1
d_gene: -
j_gene: TRBJ1-2
CDR3nt: TGTGCCAGCACCCCCTCGAGGGGGACCGCTTATGGCTACACCTTC
CDR3aa: CASTPSRGTAYGYTF

abundance: -
v_gene: TRBV6-1
d_gene: -
j_gene: TRBJ2-1
CDR3nt: TGTGCCAGCAGTGAAAGGAACAGGCCATTAACGAATGAGCAGTTCTTC
CDR3aa: CASSERNRPLTNEQFF

abundance: -
v_gene: TRBV27
d_gene: -
j_gene: TRBJ1-4
CDR3nt: TGTGCCAGCAGTTTTGGGCATGAAAAACTGTTTTTT
CDR3aa: CASSFGHEKLFF

abundance: -
v_gene: TRBV30
d_gene: -
j_gene: TRBJ1-1
CDR3nt: TGTGCCTGGAGCACAGAGGCTTTCTTT
CDR3aa: CAWSTEAFF

abundance: -
v_gene: TRBV30
d_gene: TRBD1
j_gene: TRBJ1-2
CDR3nt: TGTGCCTGGAGTCCGGACAGGGGCCACCCCACCTTC
CDR3aa: CAWSPDRGHPTF

abundance: -
v_gene: TRBV28
d_gene: TRBD1
j_gene: TRBJ1-5
CDR3nt: TGTGCCAGCAGTTTGCATGGGACAGGGGGCGCGGGTCAGCCCCAGCATTTT
CDR3aa: CASSLHGTGGAGQPQHF

abundance: -
v_gene: TRBV12-5
d_gene: TRBD1
j_gene: TRBJ1-1
CDR3nt: TGTGCTAGTGGCAAAACGACAGGGGAGCTAACTGAAGCTTTCTTT
CDR3aa: CASGKTTGELTEAFF

abundance: -
v_gene: TRBV15
d_gene: -
j_gene: TRBJ1-2
CDR3nt: TGTGCCACCAGCCAAAGACGGGACATTCTTGATAGCTACACCTTC
CDR3aa: CATSQRRDILDSYTF

abundance: -
v_gene: TRBV18
d_gene: TRBD1
j_gene: TRBJ1-1
CDR3nt: TGTGCCAGCTCACCCCCCGACAGGGAAGGCACTGAAGCTTTCTTT
CDR3aa: CASSPPDREGTEAFF

abundance: -
v_gene: TRBV29-1
d_gene: -
j_gene: TRBJ2-7
CDR3nt: TGCAGCGTTGTGGGGAGCTCCTACGAGCAGTACTTC
CDR3aa: CSVVGSSYEQYF